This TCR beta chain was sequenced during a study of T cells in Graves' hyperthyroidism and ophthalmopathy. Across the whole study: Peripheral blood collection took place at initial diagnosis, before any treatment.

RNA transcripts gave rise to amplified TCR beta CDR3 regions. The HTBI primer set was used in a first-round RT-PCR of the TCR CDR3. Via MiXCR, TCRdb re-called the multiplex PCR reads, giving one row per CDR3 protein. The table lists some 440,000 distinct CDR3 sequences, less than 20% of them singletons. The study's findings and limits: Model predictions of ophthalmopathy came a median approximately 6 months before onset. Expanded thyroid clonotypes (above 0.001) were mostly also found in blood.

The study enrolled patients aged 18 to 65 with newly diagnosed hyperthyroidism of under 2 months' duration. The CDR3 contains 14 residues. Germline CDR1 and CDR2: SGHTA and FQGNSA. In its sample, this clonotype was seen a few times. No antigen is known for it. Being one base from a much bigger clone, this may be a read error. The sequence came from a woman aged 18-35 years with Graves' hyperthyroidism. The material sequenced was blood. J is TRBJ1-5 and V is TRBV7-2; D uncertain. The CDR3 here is CASSLNYGGQPRHF. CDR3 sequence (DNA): TGTGCCAGCAGCTTAAATTACGGAGGTCAGCCCCGGCATTTT.